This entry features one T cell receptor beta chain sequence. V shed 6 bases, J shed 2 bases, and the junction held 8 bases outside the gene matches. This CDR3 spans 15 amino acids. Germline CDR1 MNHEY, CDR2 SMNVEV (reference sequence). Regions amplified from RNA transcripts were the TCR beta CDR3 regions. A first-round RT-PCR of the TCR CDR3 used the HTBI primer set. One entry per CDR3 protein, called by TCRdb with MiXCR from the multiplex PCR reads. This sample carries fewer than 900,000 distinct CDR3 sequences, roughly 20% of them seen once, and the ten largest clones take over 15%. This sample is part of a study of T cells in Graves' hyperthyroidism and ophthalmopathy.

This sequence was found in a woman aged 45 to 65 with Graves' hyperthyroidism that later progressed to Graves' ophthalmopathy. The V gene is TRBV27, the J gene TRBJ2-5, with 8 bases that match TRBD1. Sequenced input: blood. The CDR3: CASRMTGDLQETQYF. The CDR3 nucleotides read TGTGCCAGCAGGATGACAGGGGACTTACAAGAGACCCAGTACTTC.